What follows are 10 T cell receptor beta chains derived from one specimen sequenced in a study of blood T cell repertoires in COVID-19. The assay was immunoSEQ multiplex PCR, and TCRdb's table has in-frame clones only and misses some. The sample includes over 200,000 clones, about 89% of them seen just once. Sequences were obtained from PBMCs or T cells enriched from blood (not recorded which). The source of these receptors is a man aged 40-50 years who had recovered from COVID-19.

This sequence joins TRBV7-3 and TRBJ2-7, with 7 nucleotides matching TRBD1. Germline assignment: CDR1 SGHTA and CDR2 FQGTGA. V gave up 5 bases and J gave up 6 bases; unmatched junction bases: 7. This CDR3 is built from 13 residues. The CDR3 is CASSGTGVGEQYF. In DNA form, the CDR3 reads TGTGCCAGCAGCGGTACAGGGGTAGGCGAGCAGTACTTC.

This clone has only one observation. The chain couples TRBV10-3 to TRBJ1-1, with a tentative D call TRBD1 (6 bases). This CDR3 contains 12 residues. CDR1 and CDR2 from the germline V gene are ENHRY and SYGVKD. V lost 2 bases and J lost 10, with 11 bases in between. Here the CDR3 reads CAISEPKGGAFF. CDR3 coding DNA: TGTGCCATCAGTGAGCCTAAAGGGGGAGCTTTCTTT.

The gene calls are TRBV19 and TRBJ1-1; 7 bases align to TRBD1. The CDR3 loop spans 13 amino acids. The germline CDR1 and CDR2 sequences are LNHDA and SQIVND (reference sequence). After removal of 3 bases from V and 5 bases from J, the junction contained 3 bases not matched to a gene. The chain's CDR3 is CASSMTGRTEAFF. The DNA for the CDR3 is TGTGCCAGTAGTATGACAGGGCGGACTGAAGCTTTCTTT.

This chain joins TRBV4-1 and TRBJ2-5; 8 nucleotides line up with TRBD1. With 0 bases clipped from V and 4 bases from J, the junction kept 7 bases outside the gene matches. CDR3 length: 16 residues. Germline CDR1 and CDR2: MGHRA and YSYEKL. CDR3 amino acids: CASSQEGAGGVETQYF. CDR3 sequence (DNA): TGCGCCAGCAGCCAAGAGGGGGCAGGGGGCGTAGAGACCCAGTACTTC.

The chain links TRBV7-9 to TRBJ2-2; D not resolved. The CDR3 is made up of 16 amino acids. V lost 5 bases to trimming and J lost 6 bases, with 19 bases between them. CDR1 is SEHNR and CDR2 is FQNEAQ in the germline V gene (reference sequence). The CDR3 DNA is TGTGCCAGCAGCCTTAGATGGGCCCAATACGCCGGGGAGCTGTTTTTT. As protein: CASSLRWAQYAGELFF.

This sequence joins TRBV29-1 and TRBJ1-1; 8 bases agree with TRBD1. CDR1 and CDR2 (germline): SQVTM, ANQGSEA. The CDR3 is made up of 14 amino acids. After removal of 4 bases from V and 2 bases from J, the junction contained 6 bases not matched to a gene. The CDR3 sequence: CSVAQGALNTEAFF. Written as DNA, the CDR3 is TGCAGCGTTGCCCAGGGGGCGCTTAACACTGAAGCTTTCTTT.

The chain links TRBV28 to TRBJ1-3, with 7 bases that match TRBD1. J was trimmed by 4 bases and V by 5 bases; bases with no gene match: 5. The germline V gene encodes CDR1 MDHEN and CDR2 SYDVKM. CDR3 length: 14 residues. CDR3 in DNA: TGTGCCAGCAGTGCGACAGGGCGGGGAAACACCATATATTTT. Encoded protein: CASSATGRGNTIYF. Full variable domain (missing parts from reference TRBV28 and TRBJ1-3): DVKVTQSSRYLVKRTGEKVFLECVQDMDHENMFWYRQDPGLGLRLIYFSYDVKMKEKGDIPEGYSVSREKKERFSLILESASTNQTSMYLCASSATGRGNTIYFGEGSWLTVV.

The V and J genes are TRBV2 and TRBJ2-1; 7 bases line up with TRBD1. The CDR3 extends over 15 amino acids. CDR1 is SNHLY and CDR2 is FYNNEI in the germline V gene. Trimming took 4 bases from V and 2 from J; bases not matched to a gene: 5. DNA of the CDR3: TGTGCCAGCAGTGTCCCGGGACAGACCTACAATGAGCAGTTCTTC. Encoded protein: CASSVPGQTYNEQFF. Together with reference TRBV2 and TRBJ2-1, the CDR3 gives the full variable domain: EPEVTQTPSHQVTQMGQEVILRCVPISNHLYFYWYRQILGQKVEFLVSFYNNEISEKSEIFDDQFSVERPDGSNFTLKIRSTKLEDSAMYFCASSVPGQTYNEQFFGPGTRLTVL.

The CDR3 region is CASSLGGSGVGETQYF. CDR3 coding DNA: TGTGCCAGCAGCTTAGGAGGCTCAGGGGTTGGCGAGACCCAGTACTTC. The V call is TRBV7-7, the J call TRBJ2-5; perhaps TRBD1 as D (6 bases). CDR3 length: 16 amino acids. CDR1 is SSHAT, CDR2 FNYEAQ, per germline (reference sequence). Trimming removed 1 base from V and 5 bases from J, with 17 bases in between.

This clone was seen only once. V and J are TRBV6-5 and TRBJ1-2; 10 nucleotides match TRBD1. The germline V gene has CDR1 MNHEY and CDR2 SVGAGI. The CDR3 covers 14 residues. V lost 6 bases, J lost 2 bases, and 3 bases stayed unmatched. The CDR3 DNA reads TGTGCCAGCAGGGGACAGGGGAAAAACTATGGCTACACCTTC. It codes for CASRGQGKNYGYTF.